The clone carrying this T cell receptor (beta chain) was counted between two and nine times. Antigen specificity is unknown. The data originate from a study of T cell repertoires in cytomegalovirus infection. On the study more broadly: Matching HLA type, along with CMV infection, was indicated by public TCR beta signatures.

TCRdb redid the calling of the reads with MiXCR, one entry per CDR3 protein. The table shows fewer than 85,000 distinct CDR3 sequences, with more than 40% occurring only once. Per germline, CDR1 MNHEY and CDR2 SVGEGT. With 10 bases clipped from V and 2 bases from J, the junction kept 3 bases outside the gene matches. The CDR3 is 13 amino acids. Study outcomes and limitations: Summed frequency of public TCR beta families distinguished CMV carriers with the relevant HLA.

The chain is built from TRBV6-2 or TRBV6-3 and TRBJ2-7; TRBD2 agrees at 12 bases. The clonotype originates from a human donor in good health (CMV status not recorded). Some clones in this sample may be carry-over from other donors' samples. The sequenced sample was CD8+ T cells from cultured PBMCs, obtained from culture after CMV antigen stimulation. The CDR3 is CATRLAGAYEQYF. The CDR3 coding sequence is TGTGCCACCCGACTAGCGGGGGCCTACGAGCAGTACTTC.